This TCR beta chain was recorded in a study of graft-versus-host responses after intestinal transplantation. General study findings and limits: Some patients had graft-donor T cell macrochimerism, and their allografts showed high graft-versus-host to host-versus-graft clonal ratios.

The ends were cut back, 4 bases at V and 0 bases at J, with 13 bases in the middle. This CDR3 spans 17 amino acids. The germline CDR1 and CDR2 sequences are MNHNS and SASEGT. As regards this clone: The antigen is not known.

Clones were read by immunoSEQ multiplex PCR, and TCRdb kept only the in-frame ones, dropping some. This sample carries around 54,000 clones, roughly nine tenths of them seen once, and the ten largest clones take over 4.5%. The sequence came from a human patient who received an intestinal transplant, so some T cells may come from the graft donor. The chain recombines TRBV6-1 with TRBJ1-6; a weak D match, TRBD1 (6 bases). The source material was PBMCs, sampled around 95 weeks after intestinal transplant. CDR3 coding DNA: TGTGCCAGCAGTGGCAGGGGTATCAGCTCCTATAATTCACCCCTCCACTTT. Translation gives CASSGRGISSYNSPLHF.